These 10 T cell receptor beta chains share one sample of origin, sequenced in a study of OX40 agonist ivuxolimab in advanced cancers. Sequenced by immunoSEQ multiplex PCR; TCRdb stores in-frame clones only, minus some. The data show roughly 92,000 clones, approximately 90% seen once. The sequences come from CD4+ or CD8+ T cells sorted from blood, collected in a trial of the OX40 agonist ivuxolimab. These receptors were taken from an adult with an advanced solid tumor such as melanoma, head and neck, liver or kidney cancer.

The J gene is TRBJ1-2, the V gene TRBV15, with D uncertain. The germline V and J ends were trimmed by 0 bases and 8 bases, with 19 bases remaining between them. Germline V gene sequence: CDR1 LNHNV, CDR2 YYDKDF (reference sequence). The CDR3 runs 16 residues. CDR3 residues: CATSREEGQFPLGYTF. The CDR3 coding sequence is TGTGCCACCAGCAGAGAGGAAGGGCAATTTCCCCTCGGCTACACCTTC.

This chain links TRBV7-2 with TRBJ2-3; possibly TRBD2 for D (5 bases). V was trimmed by 2 bases and J by 4 bases, leaving 13 bases between them. The CDR3 has 15 amino acids. The germline V gene encodes CDR1 SGHTA and CDR2 FQGNSA. The CDR3 sequence is CASSLMRALADTQYF. The DNA of the CDR3 is TGTGCCAGCAGCTTAATGAGGGCTCTCGCAGATACGCAGTATTTT.

The J gene is TRBJ2-1, the V gene TRBV12-5; D is perhaps TRBD2 (7 bases). V was clipped by 0 bases and J by 7 bases, with 25 bases between them. Germline loops: CDR1 LGHNT, CDR2 FRNRAP. The CDR3 consists of 19 residues. Here the CDR3 DNA reads TGTGCTAGTGGTTTGGTACAGGGCGGGAGCCCCCCCCGGCGGAATGAGCAGTTCTTC. Translating it yields CASGLVQGGSPPRRNEQFF.

The chain joins TRBV11-2 to TRBJ2-7; 8 positions agree with TRBD2. Trimming at V came to 4 bases and at J to 1 base, leaving 6 bases not matched to a gene. The CDR3 loop spans 15 amino acids. Looked up from germline, CDR1 is SGHAT and CDR2 is FQNNGV. In nucleotides, the CDR3 is TGTGCCAGCAGCTATCCCGGGGGGGGGTCCTACGAGCAGTACTTC. The encoded protein is CASSYPGGGSYEQYF.

This clone was seen only a few times. The CDR3 nucleotides are TGTGCCAGCAGTGCTTCAACAGGGGTGGGCACTGAAGCTTTCTTT. It encodes CASSASTGVGTEAFF. This chain connects TRBV2 to TRBJ1-1; TRBD1 matches at 7 bases. This CDR3 is 15 amino acids long. Unmatched junction bases numbered 9, after V lost 4 bases and J lost 4 bases. The germline V gene has CDR1 SNHLY and CDR2 FYNNEI.

The sample holds one count of this clone. This chain uses TRBV6-6 with TRBJ1-1; D unresolved. The CDR3 consists of 9 residues. Germline assignment: CDR1 MNHNY and CDR2 SVGAGI (reference sequence). The V end was cut by 8 bases, the J end by 8 bases, with 6 bases between. This CDR3 reads CASGEEAFF. The CDR3 DNA sequence: TGTGCCAGCGGAGAAGAAGCTTTCTTT.

The chain carries TRBV9 and TRBJ2-1; TRBD2 agrees at 9 bases. Per the germline V gene, CDR1 is SGDLS and CDR2 is YYNGEE. The CDR3 sequence is 18 residues long. V gave up 0 bases and J gave up 8 bases; unmatched junction bases: 15. The CDR3 spells CASSVEEGRASGDDEQFF. The CDR3 nucleotides are TGTGCCAGCAGCGTAGAGGAGGGTCGGGCTAGCGGGGACGATGAGCAGTTCTTC.

The V and J genes are TRBV6-1 and TRBJ1-4; D is ambiguous. Per germline, CDR1 MNHNS and CDR2 SASEGT. This CDR3 comprises 12 residues. V was clipped by 0 bases and J by 7 bases, with 3 bases between them. CDR3 in DNA: TGTGCCAGCAGTGAAGCGGGTGAAAAACTGTTTTTT. Its translation: CASSEAGEKLFF.

The chain recombines TRBV28 with TRBJ2-1, with D perhaps matching TRBD2 (6 bases). The germline V and J ends were trimmed by 2 bases and 7 bases, with 15 bases remaining between them. The CDR3 runs 15 residues. Germline CDR1 MDHEN, CDR2 SYDVKM. The CDR3 is CASSLPGRRGNEQFF. In DNA form, the CDR3 reads TGTGCCAGCAGTTTACCAGGGAGGAGAGGGAATGAGCAGTTCTTC.

This chain connects TRBV13 to TRBJ2-7; maybe TRBD1 (6 bases). Looked up from germline, CDR1 is PRHDT and CDR2 is FYEKMQ (reference sequence). Trimming left V 4 bases short and J 4 bases short, with 11 bases between. CDR3 length: 13 residues. The CDR3 DNA reads as TGTGCCAGCAGCTCAACAGGGAGTTACGAGCAGTACTTC. This translates into CASSSTGSYEQYF. The full variable domain, its missing parts supplied by reference TRBV13 and TRBJ2-7, is AAGVIQSPRHLIKEKRETATLKCYPIPRHDTVYWYQQGPGQDPQFLISFYEKMQSDKGSIPDRFSAQQFSDYHSELNMSSLELGDSALYFCASSSTGSYEQYFGPGTRLTVT.